These 8 T cell receptor beta chains came from one sample sequenced in a study of cytomegalovirus exposure and HLA in healthy donors. Primers included in the PCR were 60 Vbeta and 13 Jbeta primers. Measured with immunoSEQ multiplex PCR; TCRdb has only the in-frame clones, and not every one. Of some 170,000 clones listed, nearly 80% are singletons. Sequenced sample: PBMCs. The origin of the receptors is a female donor in good health and CMV-seronegative.

This chain joins TRBV11-1 and TRBJ1-1; D possibly corresponds to TRBD1 (6 bases). From germline, CDR1 is SGHAT and CDR2 FQDESV (reference sequence). V was trimmed by 6 bases and J by 7 bases, leaving 21 bases between them. The CDR3 covers 15 residues. CDR3 DNA: TGTGCCAGCAGTGTAACCTCTCCCTCAGGGGTTGAAGCTTTCTTT. It is translated as CASSVTSPSGVEAFF. Supplemented by reference TRBV11-1 and TRBJ1-1, the full variable domain reads EAEVAQSPRYKITEKSQAVAFWCDPISGHATLYWYRQILGQGPELLVQFQDESVVDDSQLPKDRFSAERLKGVDSTLKIQPAELGDSAMYLCASSVTSPSGVEAFFGQGTRLTVV.

A word on this clone: Sequence at one end of the junction differs from germline and may be a read error. V and J are TRBV2 and TRBJ2-7; D possibly corresponds to TRBD2 (5 bases). The CDR3 consists of 14 residues. Germline-derived CDR1 and CDR2 are SNHLY and FYNNEI. CDR3 protein: CASSGGLNYYQQYF. CDR3 coding DNA: TGTGCCAGCAGTGGAGGACTGAATTACTACCAGCAGTACTTC.

This chain joins TRBV7-2 and TRBJ2-5, with no clear D. The tail of the sequence fits TRBJ2-7 better, so the J call may be wrong. Per germline, CDR1 SGHTA and CDR2 FQGNSA. This CDR3 contains 15 residues. The CDR3 DNA sequence: TGTGCCAGCAGCTTAGAGTTCGGAGACCTCTACGAGCAGTACTTC. Protein sequence: CASSLEFGDLYEQYF.

The chain employs TRBV7-2 and TRBJ2-7, with a weak D call TRBD1 (5 bases). V was clipped by 2 bases and J by 5 bases, with 10 bases between them. Germline assignment: CDR1 SGHTA and CDR2 FQGNSA. The CDR3 sequence is 13 residues long. CDR3 protein: CASSLRLGDEQYF. The CDR3 DNA follows: TGTGCCAGCAGCTTAAGATTAGGGGACGAGCAGTACTTC.

This chain links TRBV28 with TRBJ2-3; 7 bases align to TRBD1. Germline CDR1 is MDHEN and CDR2 is SYDVKM. This CDR3 is built from 16 residues. V shed 3 bases, J shed 2 bases, and the junction held 8 bases outside the gene matches. CDR3 loop: CASSFQTGKNTDTQYF. Written as DNA, the CDR3 is TGTGCCAGCAGTTTTCAGACAGGGAAAAACACAGATACGCAGTATTTT.

The rearrangement links TRBV4-3 to TRBJ1-4; the D gene is possibly TRBD1 (5 bases). The V end was cut by 3 bases, the J end by 8 bases, with 22 bases between. Germline V CDR1 and CDR2: LGHNA, YSLEER. The CDR3 has 17 residues. The CDR3 sequence: CASSHTMGLGVREKLFF. As DNA, the CDR3 is TGCGCCAGCAGCCATACAATGGGCCTAGGGGTTCGGGAAAAACTGTTTTTT.

The V gene is TRBV2, the J gene TRBJ1-5; tentatively, D is TRBD1 (5 bases). This CDR3 spans 14 amino acids. Germline CDR1 and CDR2: SNHLY and FYNNEI. V was pared by 5 bases and J by 0 bases, with 8 bases between. CDR3 nucleotide sequence: TGTGCCAGCAGTCCCGGGGGTAGCAATCAGCCCCAGCATTTT. It encodes CASSPGGSNQPQHF.

The chain couples TRBV13 to TRBJ1-2, with D possibly being TRBD1 (6 bases). The V gene lost 3 bases and the J gene lost 6 bases, with 17 bases spanning the gap. Germline CDR1 PRHDT, CDR2 FYEKMQ (reference sequence). The CDR3 extends over 15 amino acids. CDR3 protein: CASSFGRGAPDGYTF. CDR3 bases: TGTGCCAGCAGCTTCGGGCGGGGGGCCCCAGATGGCTACACCTTC.